This T cell receptor (beta chain) was identified during a study of cytomegalovirus exposure and HLA in healthy donors. Study overall: A prior study identified approximately 120 million unique TCR beta sequences from about 200 million T cells.

Worth noting for this clone: Its antigen is not identified.

General study results and limits: Reported results showed that the classifier diagnosed cytomegalovirus status with high specificity and sensitivity. Several of the most significant clusters appeared, in a later analysis, to be linked to common viral pathogens. As a later analysis showed, a missense DCLRE1C variant was linked to trimming of TCR beta V- and J-genes.

The PCR used 60 Vbeta and 13 Jbeta primers. Method: immunoSEQ multiplex PCR; TCRdb's copy keeps in-frame clones and lacks some. Of some 150,000 clones in the sample, around 84% are singletons; the top ten hold about 3%. Trimming took 4 bases from V and 2 from J, leaving 15 bases between them. The CDR3 sequence is 15 residues long. Germline CDR1 is MGHDK and CDR2 is SYGVNS. The V and J genes are TRBV25-1 and TRBJ2-7; the D gene is possibly TRBD2 (7 bases). Sequencing used PBMCs. The source of this sequence is a man aged 35 to 55 in good health and CMV-seropositive. CDR3: CASSGPGGRTYEQYF. DNA of the CDR3: TGTGCCAGCAGTGGTCCGGGGGGCCGGACCTACGAGCAGTACTTC.